These 11 T cell receptor beta chains were sequenced from one sample in a study of T cells after yellow fever vaccination. MiXCR, applied by TCRdb to the 5' RACE reads, yields one record per CDR3 protein. The table shows 450,000 to 600,000 distinct CDR3 sequences, with around a sixth occurring only once. Sequencing used PBMCs, obtained more than 4 days after the first yellow fever vaccination. The receptors were sampled from a man younger than 30 who received the YFV17D yellow fever vaccine.

The chain is built from TRBV5-1 and TRBJ2-7, with 10 bases fitting TRBD2. Germline loops: CDR1 SGHRS, CDR2 YFSETQ. The CDR3 is 16 residues long. The J segment lost 3 bases and the V segment lost 3 bases, leaving 9 bases of the junction unmatched. Written as DNA, the CDR3 is TGCGCCAGCAGCTCCTCCAGCGGGGGGGTCAACTACGAGCAGTACTTC. Protein: CASSSSSGGVNYEQYF.

The chain recombines TRBV4-3 with TRBJ1-2; the D gene is possibly TRBD1 (5 bases). The CDR3 length is 16 residues. V was trimmed by 0 bases and J by 7 bases, leaving 18 bases between them. CDR1 is LGHNA, CDR2 YSLEER, per germline. CDR3 coding DNA: TGCGCCAGCAGCCAAGATACAGGAGATACCTGGGGTGGCTACACCTTC. It codes for CASSQDTGDTWGGYTF.

This clonotype was detected a few times. CDR3 nucleotide sequence: TGTGCCAGCAGTTTAATAGGTCCAGATACGCAGTATTTT. It codes for CASSLIGPDTQYF. The chain couples TRBV27 to TRBJ2-3; D is undetermined. The germline V gene has CDR1 MNHEY and CDR2 SMNVEV (reference sequence). Between the trimmed V and J ends, which lost 2 bases and 4 bases, there was a span of 7 bases. There are 13 residues in the CDR3.

This clonotype was seen a few times. The V gene is TRBV7-3, the J gene TRBJ1-2; D possibly corresponds to TRBD1 (5 bases). Germline CDR1 SGHTA, CDR2 FQGTGA. The germline V and J ends were trimmed by 1 base and 8 bases, with 11 bases remaining between them. The CDR3 runs 13 residues. CDR3: CASSLIKGSGYTF. CDR3 bases: TGTGCCAGCAGCTTAATTAAGGGGTCGGGCTACACCTTC.

This clonotype was counted at least ten times. V is TRBV3-1 and J is TRBJ2-1; a possible D gene is TRBD1 (5 bases). In germline, CDR1 is LGHDT, CDR2 YNNKEL (reference sequence). The V gene lost 4 bases and the J gene lost 4 bases, with 11 bases spanning the gap. The CDR3 length is 14 residues. CDR3 nucleotide sequence: TGTGCCAGCAGCCCGGATGGACATTACAATGAGCAGTTCTTC. Its protein is CASSPDGHYNEQFF.

This clonotype has at least ten counts. V usage is TRBV12-3 or TRBV12-4 and J usage is TRBJ1-5; D is possibly TRBD1 (6 bases). V gave up 5 bases and J gave up 5 bases, with 16 bases separating them. CDR3 length: 15 amino acids. CDR3 sequence (DNA): TGTGCCAGCAGTCCGGGACTGGGGGCCCATCAGCCCCAGCATTTT. It encodes CASSPGLGAHQPQHF.

The CDR3 sequence: CASSLNGGAGEQYV. CDR3 DNA sequence: TGTGCCAGCAGCTTGAACGGGGGGGCGGGGGAGCAGTACGTC. V and J are TRBV5-5 and TRBJ2-7; 8 bases are a match to TRBD2. The CDR3 contains 14 residues. J was trimmed by 7 bases and V by 1 base; bases with no gene match: 7. From germline, CDR1 is SGHKS and CDR2 YYEKEE (reference sequence).

J is TRBJ1-1 and V is TRBV27; 9 bases map to TRBD1. V lost 7 bases to trimming and J lost 1 base; unmatched junction nucleotides: 10. This CDR3 comprises 16 residues. Germline V lookup: CDR1 MNHEY, CDR2 SMNVEV (reference sequence). The CDR3 region has the DNA TGTGCCAGCACCCCTGGGACAGGGCGAAGGAACACTGAAGCTTTCTTT. This encodes CASTPGTGRRNTEAFF.

CDR3 nucleotides: TGCGCCAGCAGCCAAGATCCCAGGGGGCTTGAGCAGTACTTC. This translates into CASSQDPRGLEQYF. The rearrangement links TRBV4-3 to TRBJ2-7; 8 nucleotides line up with TRBD1. Germline V CDR1 and CDR2: LGHNA, YSLEER. Trimming at V came to 0 bases and at J to 7 bases, leaving 5 bases not matched to a gene. The CDR3 consists of 14 residues.

V and J are TRBV12-3 or TRBV12-4 and TRBJ1-2; possible D gene TRBD1, 5 bases. The CDR3 is 14 amino acids. V was cut by 5 bases and J by 4 bases, with 14 bases left in between. The CDR3 DNA sequence: TGTGCCAGCAGTCTAGGGGAGGGAGGCTATGGCTACACCTTC. This gives the protein CASSLGEGGYGYTF.

The chain is built from TRBV10-3 and TRBJ2-3, with TRBD2 matching over 7 bases. The CDR3 runs 15 residues. CDR1 and CDR2 (germline): ENHRY, SYGVKD. Trimming took 4 bases from V and 1 from J; bases not matched to a gene: 5. CDR3 DNA sequence: TGTGCCATCAGTGTTGCAGCGGGGCGCACAGATACGCAGTATTTT. It encodes CAISVAAGRTDTQYF.